This T cell receptor (beta chain) comes out of a study of blood T cell repertoires in COVID-19. CDR1 is SNHLY, CDR2 FYNNEI, per germline. Germline trimming cut 10 bases from V and 0 bases from J; bases unmatched to any gene: 11. CDR3 size: 15 residues. Clones were read by immunoSEQ multiplex PCR, and TCRdb kept only the in-frame ones, dropping some. The sample gives roughly 50,000 clones, more than 75% of which show up once; roughly 15% is in the top ten. The TCR originated in a human donor with active COVID-19. The donor label of this sample is uncertain. V and J are TRBV2 and TRBJ1-2, with TRBD1 matching 7 bases. Sequenced: peripheral blood. The DNA for the CDR3 is TGTGCCACTTCGGGACGGGGACAGACTAACTATGGCTACACCTTC. It is translated as CATSGRGQTNYGYTF.